This T cell receptor (beta chain) was recovered during a study of cytomegalovirus exposure and HLA in healthy donors. Across the whole study: Early on, a data release was issued that held 80 million to 90 million unique TCRs from HLA-typed donors.

As concerns this clone: Its antigen is unknown.

The PCR ran on 60 Vbeta and 13 Jbeta primers. Here immunoSEQ multiplex PCR was the method, and the copy in TCRdb shows in-frame clones only, minus some. Among 100,000 to 150,000 clones listed, approximately 80% were seen once. Study findings and constraints: No immune exposure information besides CMV serostatus was available.

Losses at the gene ends were 0 bases for V and 5 bases for J; bases not matched to a gene: 6. Per the germline V gene, CDR1 is MGHRA and CDR2 is YSYEKL. The CDR3 is 15 residues long. The gene calls are TRBV4-1 and TRBJ1-2, with 7 bases aligning to TRBD1. Source material: PBMCs. This clonotype was sampled from a woman in her late teens or twenties in good health and CMV-seronegative. The CDR3 reads CASSQDGTVSYGYTF. CDR3 bases: TGCGCCAGCAGCCAAGATGGGACAGTAAGTTATGGCTACACCTTC.